A single sample gave rise to the 17 T cell receptor beta chains below, sequenced in a study of T-cell reconstitution after alpha-beta-depleted transplantation in children. During its preparation, the TCRbeta library received unique molecular identifiers. TCRdb ran MiXCR on the PCR reads and lists one entry per CDR3 protein. The profile covers about 980,000 distinct CDR3 sequences, with about 29% appearing a single time and 28% taken by the ten largest. The sample consisted of PBMCs, mostly from graft donor cells, taken 360 days after TCRalphabeta/CD19-depleted stem cell transplant. The receptors shown here come from a boy in the first two years of life who had a stem cell transplant for SCID, so the T cells may come from the graft donor.

This clonotype was observed a handful of times. The V call is TRBV7-8, the J call TRBJ2-7; perhaps D is TRBD1 or TRBD2 (6 bases each). In germline, CDR1 is SGHVS, CDR2 FQNEAQ. V lost 0 bases and J lost 6, with 15 bases in between. This CDR3 has 15 amino acids. This CDR3 reads CASSLALLKGGEQYF. The CDR3 DNA reads TGTGCCAGCAGCTTAGCGCTTTTGAAGGGGGGCGAGCAGTACTTC.

The chain recombines TRBV27 with TRBJ1-2; 8 bases are shared with TRBD1. Germline V gives CDR1 MNHEY, CDR2 SMNVEV (reference sequence). This CDR3 is 15 amino acids long. Trimming took 5 bases from V and 8 from J; bases not matched to a gene: 13. CDR3 DNA: TGTGCCAGCAGTAGGTTTACAAACAGGGGGTTGGGCTACACCTTC. It is translated as CASSRFTNRGLGYTF.

The CDR3 region has the DNA TGTGCCAGCAGTTTACCCCCGGATGAGCAGTTCTTC. This gives the protein CASSLPPDEQFF. The rearrangement links TRBV12-3 or TRBV12-4 to TRBJ2-1, with D uncertain. The germline V and J ends were trimmed by 2 bases and 8 bases, with 7 bases remaining between them. The CDR3 is made up of 12 amino acids.

This clonotype was observed a few times. This sequence joins TRBV20-1 and TRBJ2-1; D not certain. The ends were cut back, 1 base at V and 8 bases at J, with 6 bases in the middle. This CDR3 is 11 amino acids long. Looked up from germline, CDR1 is DFQATT and CDR2 is SNEGSKA (reference sequence). This CDR3 reads CSARVLDEQFF. The DNA of the CDR3 is TGCAGTGCTAGAGTGCTGGATGAGCAGTTCTTC.

The chain has TRBV29-1 and TRBJ2-1; the D gene is possibly TRBD1 (5 bases). Germline CDR1 and CDR2: SQVTM and ANQGSEA. V was trimmed by 6 bases and J by 12 bases, leaving 18 bases between them. The CDR3 is made up of 12 amino acids. The CDR3 spells CSVRTTGQPQFF. The CDR3 DNA is TGCAGCGTCCGCACCACTGGACAACCGCAGTTCTTC.

The chain has TRBV20-1 and TRBJ2-7; D is unclear. The CDR3 has 11 residues. CDR1 is DFQATT, CDR2 SNEGSKA, per germline (reference sequence). Trimming shortened V by 3 bases and J by 3 bases, and 6 bases separated the two germline ends. CDR3 nucleotides: TGCAGTGCTAGTAAGTTCTACGAGCAGTACTTC. As protein: CSASKFYEQYF.

This clonotype was detected only a few times. The chain is built from TRBV9 and TRBJ2-7; D might be TRBD1 (5 bases). The CDR3 covers 15 residues. From germline, CDR1 is SGDLS and CDR2 YYNGEE. V was cut by 0 bases and J by 2 bases, with 12 bases left in between. CDR3 sequence (DNA): TGTGCCAGCAGCGTAGAAGTAGGGGCCCCCTACGAGCAGTACTTC. It yields the protein CASSVEVGAPYEQYF. The full variable domain, in which reference TRBV9 and TRBJ2-7 provide the parts outside the CDR3, is DSGVTQTPKHLITATGQRVTLRCSPRSGDLSVYWYQQSLDQGLQFLIQYYNGEERAKGNILERFSAQQFPDLHSELNLSSLELGDSALYFCASSVEVGAPYEQYFGPGTRLTVT.

This clonotype was seen once. The V and J genes are TRBV12-3 or TRBV12-4 and TRBJ2-2; TRBD1 matches 7 bases. V lost 8 bases to trimming and J lost 5 bases; unmatched junction nucleotides: 8. There are 14 residues in the CDR3. The CDR3 protein is CASDSRQGTGELFF. The CDR3 coding sequence is TGTGCCAGCGATTCGAGACAGGGAACCGGGGAGCTGTTTTTT.

This chain joins TRBV15 and TRBJ2-3, with 9 bases matching TRBD2. With 0 bases clipped from V and 1 base from J, the junction kept 2 bases outside the gene matches. CDR1 and CDR2 (germline): LNHNV, YYDKDF (reference sequence). CDR3 length equals 16 residues. Written as DNA, the CDR3 is TGTGCCACCAGCAGAGAATTAGCGGGGGGCACAGATACGCAGTATTTT. Protein sequence: CATSRELAGGTDTQYF.

The chain joins TRBV12-3 or TRBV12-4 to TRBJ2-5, with TRBD1 as a possible D gene (5 bases). CDR3 length: 15 residues. The ends were cut back, 3 bases at V and 1 base at J, with 12 bases in the middle. The CDR3 loop reads CASSLVGVVQETQYF. CDR3 nucleotide sequence: TGTGCCAGCAGTTTGGTAGGGGTCGTCCAAGAGACCCAGTACTTC.

The V and J genes are TRBV10-2 and TRBJ1-2; 7 positions agree with TRBD1. The length of the CDR3 is 17 residues. Germline lookup yields CDR1 WSHSY and CDR2 SAAADI. V dropped 6 bases and J dropped 5; count of bases not matched to a gene: 18. CDR3 residues: CASSPATRDRAWYGYTF. CDR3 DNA sequence: TGCGCCAGCAGCCCAGCAACAAGAGACAGGGCTTGGTATGGCTACACCTTC.

The table lists this clonotype with a few counts. V gene TRBV10-3 combines with J gene TRBJ1-1; D is possibly TRBD1 (6 bases). Trimming cost V 3 bases and J 5 bases, with 16 bases left between them. This CDR3 comprises 15 residues. Per the germline V gene, CDR1 is ENHRY and CDR2 is SYGVKD. Here the CDR3 reads CAISDGGRSETEAFF. The CDR3 DNA sequence: TGTGCCATCAGTGACGGGGGGCGCAGTGAAACTGAAGCTTTCTTT.

The chain is built from TRBV6-5 and TRBJ2-1; D is uncertain. The V and J ends lost 5 bases and 1 base respectively, with 18 bases between them. CDR1 MNHEY and CDR2 SVGAGI come from the germline V gene. The CDR3 is made up of 17 amino acids. The CDR3 region has the DNA TGTGCCAGCAGTATTCGACTTTACCCATTTTCCTACAATGAGCAGTTCTTC. Residues: CASSIRLYPFSYNEQFF.

This clonotype was counted only a few times. The chain has TRBV5-8 and TRBJ1-1; no clear D. Trimming took off 2 bases at V and 0 bases at J, with 17 bases between the two ends. The CDR3 covers 17 residues. CDR1 and CDR2 (germline): SGHTS, YDEGEE. CDR3 sequence: CASSFARTGDLNTEAFF. CDR3 nucleotide sequence: TGTGCCAGCAGCTTTGCACGCACTGGGGATTTGAACACTGAAGCTTTCTTT. Supplemented by reference TRBV5-8 and TRBJ1-1, the full variable domain reads EAGVTQSPTHLIKTRGQQATLRCSPISGHTSVYWYQQALGLGLQFLLWYDEGEERNRGNFPPRFSGRQFPNYSSELNVNALELEDSALYLCASSFARTGDLNTEAFFGQGTRLTVV.

V is TRBV2 and J is TRBJ2-5; 9 positions agree with TRBD2. The J segment lost 1 base and the V segment lost 6 bases, leaving 9 bases of the junction unmatched. CDR3 length equals 16 residues. In germline, CDR1 is SNHLY, CDR2 FYNNEI. Written as DNA, the CDR3 is TGTGCCAGCAGCGTACTTAGCGGGGGACCCCAAGAGACCCAGTACTTC. Translated: CASSVLSGGPQETQYF.

The rearrangement uses TRBV20-1 and TRBJ2-1, with 8 nucleotides matching TRBD2. The CDR3 has 15 amino acids. CDR1 and CDR2 (germline): DFQATT, SNEGSKA (reference sequence). V lost 4 bases to trimming and J lost 5 bases; unmatched junction nucleotides: 10. CDR3 region: CSATTGSGANNEQFF. Written as DNA, the CDR3 is TGCAGTGCTACTACGGGTAGCGGGGCGAACAATGAGCAGTTCTTC.

The chain is built from TRBV12-3 or TRBV12-4 and TRBJ2-5; TRBD1 agrees at 8 bases. The CDR3 consists of 15 residues. J was trimmed by 4 bases and V by 5 bases; bases with no gene match: 9. The CDR3, as DNA: TGTGCCAGCAGTCCCACCCCAGGGGGCTCAGAGACCCAGTACTTC. This gives the protein CASSPTPGGSETQYF.